The present T cell receptor beta chain was sequenced within a study of vaccination and CD4 T cells after COVID-19. Study-wide background: Samples after vaccination came a median about 72 days past dose two, ranging 14 to 241.

On this clonotype itself: Its antigen remains unknown.

Sequencing of the DNA from cultured CD4+ T cells was carried out with the Oncomine TCR Beta short-read assay. The authors extracted genomic DNA from cultured CD4+ T cells. TCRdb passed the PCR reads through MiXCR, listing each CDR3 protein once. Among under 25,000 distinct CDR3 sequences listed, 44% were seen once. Treatment: approximately 11-day PBMC culture with coronavirus spike peptide pools or control peptides (ViraFEST assay). Alongside around 9.2 IU/ml IL-2 and 10 ug/ml peptide pools, PBMCs were cultured at some 2 million per well. Whole-study findings and limits: For SARS-CoV-2-reactive clonotypes, the median went from approximately 21 to 38, a nonsignificant increase.

V shed 5 bases and J shed 4 bases, with 8 bases lying between them. There are 11 residues in the CDR3. Germline loops: CDR1 GTSNPN, CDR2 SVGIG (reference sequence). This rearrangement joins TRBV30 to TRBJ2-5; D remains ambiguous. This clonotype was obtained from a human donor who had recovered from COVID-19. The source material was CD4+ T cells from blood, cultured in vitro, sampled before SARS-CoV-2 vaccination. CDR3 nucleotides: TGTGCCTGGGGGCGGTCAGAGACCCAGTACTTC. It translates to CAWGRSETQYF.